Presented here are 27 T cell receptor beta chains from one specimen sequenced in a study of T cells after yellow fever vaccination. TCRdb itself ran the 5' RACE reads through MiXCR, one entry per CDR3 protein. The data contain hundreds of thousands of distinct CDR3 sequences, 13% of them singletons. Source: PBMCs, taken on the day of the yellow fever booster vaccination. The receptors derive from a young man who received the YFV17D yellow fever vaccine.

This clonotype was counted between two and nine times. V is TRBV7-9 and J is TRBJ2-7; tentative D call: TRBD2 (6 bases). CDR1 is SEHNR and CDR2 is FQNEAQ in the germline V gene (reference sequence). The V and J ends lost 5 bases and 4 bases respectively, with 21 bases between them. The CDR3 runs to 16 residues. CDR3 DNA: TGTGCCAGCAGCCCGACAGAACATGGGGGGAGGTACGAGCAGTACTTC. It is translated as CASSPTEHGGRYEQYF.

This clonotype was counted between two and nine times. V gene TRBV28 combines with J gene TRBJ1-2; maybe TRBD1 (6 bases). Germline CDR1 is MDHEN and CDR2 is SYDVKM. V dropped 2 bases and J dropped 8 bases, with 15 bases sitting between them. The CDR3 runs 14 residues. CDR3 residues: CASSLGTNLQGYTF. The CDR3 coding sequence is TGTGCCAGCAGTTTAGGGACAAACTTACAGGGCTACACCTTC.

This clonotype was seen a handful of times. This rearrangement joins TRBV25-1 to TRBJ2-7, with D possibly matching TRBD1 (6 bases). The CDR3 runs to 13 residues. V was clipped by 7 bases and J by 2 bases, with 12 bases between them. CDR1 and CDR2 (germline): MGHDK, SYGVNS. This CDR3 is CASKDSRTYEQYF. The CDR3, as DNA: TGTGCCAGCAAGGACAGTAGAACCTACGAGCAGTACTTC.

In its sample, this clonotype was seen a few times. This chain joins TRBV6-6 and TRBJ1-4, with TRBD1 identical over 7 bases. With V trimmed by 8 bases and J by 6 bases, 6 bases remained unmatched. The germline CDR1 and CDR2 sequences are MNHNY and SVGAGI (reference sequence). There are 13 residues in the CDR3. The CDR3 here is CASQPTGDEKLFF. CDR3 coding DNA: TGTGCCAGCCAGCCCACAGGGGATGAAAAACTGTTTTTT.

V is TRBV11-1 and J is TRBJ2-3; perhaps TRBD2 as D (6 bases). The CDR3 spans 14 residues. V lost 5 bases and J 2 bases, leaving 11 bases between the germline ends. Germline V lookup: CDR1 SGHAT, CDR2 FQDESV (reference sequence). CDR3: CASSPQRATDTQYF. The CDR3 DNA is TGTGCCAGCAGCCCGCAGCGGGCCACAGATACGCAGTATTTT.

This clonotype was observed a handful of times. The V and J genes are TRBV7-2 and TRBJ2-5; maybe TRBD1 (6 bases). The CDR3 spans 13 residues. Germline V gene lookup returns CDR1 SGHTA and CDR2 FQGNSA. Trimming took off 5 bases at V and 1 base at J, with 8 bases between the two ends. The CDR3: CASSRTAQETQYF. For the CDR3, the DNA is TGTGCCAGCAGCCGGACAGCCCAAGAGACCCAGTACTTC.

The rearrangement joins TRBV5-1 to TRBJ2-2, with TRBD2 matching 12 bases. Germline lookup yields CDR1 SGHRS and CDR2 YFSETQ. CDR3 length: 15 amino acids. Trimming at V came to 0 bases and at J to 7 bases, leaving 1 base not matched to a gene. The CDR3 coding sequence is TGCGCCAGCAGCTTGGGACTAGCGGGAGTCGGGGAGCTGTTTTTT. Its translation: CASSLGLAGVGELFF.

This chain uses TRBV18 with TRBJ2-7; 12 bases align to TRBD2. The CDR3 runs to 16 residues. The germline V gene has CDR1 KGHSH and CDR2 LQKENI. Losses at the gene ends were 6 bases for V and 3 bases for J; bases not matched to a gene: 9. Here the CDR3 reads CASSPTGTSGFYEQYF. The CDR3 DNA follows: TGTGCCAGCTCCCCAACCGGGACTAGCGGGTTCTACGAGCAGTACTTC.

The genes are TRBV6-6 and TRBJ1-1; no reliable D call. The germline V gene has CDR1 MNHNY and CDR2 SVGAGI (reference sequence). V dropped 7 bases and J dropped 6 bases, with 15 bases sitting between them. The CDR3 length is 13 residues. The CDR3 loop reads CASTSGRDSEAFF. In DNA form, the CDR3 reads TGTGCCAGCACCTCGGGAAGGGATTCTGAAGCTTTCTTT.

V and J are TRBV29-1 and TRBJ2-7; 10 nucleotides match TRBD2. With 5 bases clipped from V and 4 bases from J, the junction kept 5 bases outside the gene matches. The germline V gene encodes CDR1 SQVTM and CDR2 ANQGSEA. CDR3 size: 13 residues. The CDR3 is CSVSSGRAYEQYF. For the CDR3, the DNA is TGCAGCGTTTCCAGCGGGAGGGCTTACGAGCAGTACTTC.

This clonotype was observed a few times. The CDR3, as DNA: TGTGCCAGCAGTTACGGGGGGACAGGGTCTGGGGCCAACGTCCTGACTTTC. This codes for CASSYGGTGSGANVLTF. V usage is TRBV6-5 and J usage is TRBJ2-6, with 9 bases lining up with TRBD1. The CDR3 consists of 17 residues. V shed 2 bases and J 1 base; nucleotides not matched to a gene: 3. The V gene's germline CDR1 is MNHEY and CDR2 SVGAGI.

This clonotype was counted many times. The V call is TRBV28, the J call TRBJ2-5; weak D call: TRBD2 (6 bases). Germline V lookup: CDR1 MDHEN, CDR2 SYDVKM. The CDR3 consists of 14 residues. V dropped 3 bases and J dropped 5 bases, with 13 bases sitting between them. CDR3 sequence (DNA): TGTGCCAGCAGTTTCCGCGGCCGGGGGGAGACCCAGTACTTC. This encodes CASSFRGRGETQYF.

This clonotype was seen more than once but under ten times. V usage is TRBV6-1 and J usage is TRBJ2-5, with D hard to call. Germline V gene sequence: CDR1 MNHNS, CDR2 SASEGT. The CDR3 is made up of 13 amino acids. Trimming cost V 6 bases and J 1 base, with 9 bases left between them. CDR3 in amino acids: CASRTFVQETQYF. CDR3 DNA sequence: TGTGCCAGCAGAACCTTTGTCCAAGAGACCCAGTACTTC.

J is TRBJ1-6 and V is TRBV20-1, with 9 positions matching TRBD1. V lost 5 bases and J lost 10; bases outside the gene matches: 6. The CDR3 runs 13 residues. Germline loops: CDR1 DFQATT, CDR2 SNEGSKA (reference sequence). CDR3 in DNA: TGCAGTGCTCACACAGGGGGCGGCTCACCCCTCCACTTT. Its protein product is CSAHTGGGSPLHF.

This clonotype was recorded a few times. V is TRBV7-7 and J is TRBJ2-2, with TRBD1 matching 10 bases. Trimming at V came to 6 bases and at J to 5 bases, leaving 6 bases not matched to a gene. CDR1 and CDR2 (germline): SSHAT, FNYEAQ (reference sequence). This CDR3 comprises 15 residues. The CDR3 DNA is TGTGCCAGCAGTCGGGACAGGGGACGGACCGGGGAGCTGTTTTTT. Amino acids: CASSRDRGRTGELFF.

As regards this clonotype: It is likely a read error, because the conserved phenylalanine at the end of the CDR3 is missing. The V and J genes are TRBV7-2 and TRBJ2-6; D is unresolved. The V gene's germline CDR1 is SGHTA and CDR2 FQGNSA. CDR3 size: 16 residues. Trimming removed 0 bases from V and 0 bases from J, with 6 bases in between. As DNA, the CDR3 is TGTGCCAGCAGCTTAGCGAGGAGCTCTGGGGCCAACGTCCTGACTTCC. Its translation: CASSLARSSGANVLTS.

This clonotype was recorded a few times. The rearrangement joins TRBV30 to TRBJ1-2, with D maybe TRBD1 (6 bases). V was pared by 5 bases and J by 4 bases, with 14 bases between. The CDR3 spans 13 residues. From germline, CDR1 is GTSNPN and CDR2 SVGIG (reference sequence). CDR3 protein: CAWLHRTAYGYTF. CDR3 DNA sequence: TGTGCCTGGTTGCATCGGACAGCCTATGGCTACACCTTC.

The sample holds a few counts of this clonotype. The chain carries TRBV28 and TRBJ2-7; possible D gene TRBD1, 6 bases. The V end was cut by 4 bases, the J end by 4 bases, with 17 bases between. The germline V gene has CDR1 MDHEN and CDR2 SYDVKM. The CDR3 consists of 15 residues. Here the CDR3 reads CASSYTPGHSYEQYF. The CDR3 nucleotides are TGTGCCAGCAGTTACACACCGGGACACTCGTACGAGCAGTACTTC.

This clonotype showed up many times. The chain is built from TRBV4-3 and TRBJ2-1, with 10 bases lining up with TRBD2. Trimming cost V 0 bases and J 14 bases; bases outside gene matches: 7. The CDR3 spans 14 residues. Germline-derived CDR1 and CDR2 are LGHNA and YSLEER. The CDR3 nucleotides read TGCGCCAGCAGCCAAGATCAAGCTAGCGGGAGAAAGTTCTTC. Its protein is CASSQDQASGRKFF.

The rearrangement joins TRBV7-2 to TRBJ2-7; 8 bases match TRBD2. CDR1 is SGHTA, CDR2 FQGNSA, per germline. Germline trimming cut 2 bases from V and 5 bases from J; bases unmatched to any gene: 8. The CDR3 extends over 15 amino acids. The CDR3 spells CASSLPGGRRHEQYF. The CDR3 nucleotides read TGTGCCAGCAGCTTACCGGGCGGGAGGAGGCACGAGCAGTACTTC.

The chain has TRBV29-1 and TRBJ1-2; D is possibly TRBD1 (5 bases). Germline-derived CDR1 and CDR2 are SQVTM and ANQGSEA. V was pared by 3 bases and J by 5 bases, with 16 bases between. This CDR3 has 14 residues. The CDR3 coding sequence is TGCAGCGTTGAGACAGCGGGCCGTATATATGGCTACACCTTC. This encodes CSVETAGRIYGYTF.

V and J are TRBV18 and TRBJ1-2, with unresolved D. This CDR3 is 14 amino acids long. V lost 3 bases and J 3 bases, leaving 11 bases between the germline ends. The germline gives CDR1 KGHSH, CDR2 LQKENI. The chain's CDR3 is CASSPGRADYGYTF. CDR3 DNA: TGTGCCAGCTCACCCGGGAGGGCTGACTATGGCTACACCTTC.

This clonotype occurred a few times. V gene TRBV19 combines with J gene TRBJ1-1; tentatively, D is TRBD1 (6 bases). CDR1 is LNHDA, CDR2 SQIVND, per germline (reference sequence). This CDR3 has 14 amino acids. V was pared by 9 bases and J by 8 bases, with 22 bases between. This CDR3 reads CASSVQGGLGEAFF. CDR3 in DNA: TGTGCCAGCAGTGTACAAGGGGGTCTAGGGGAAGCTTTCTTT.

The V gene is TRBV5-1, the J gene TRBJ1-2; D is unresolved. V dropped 4 bases and J dropped 6 bases, with 19 bases sitting between them. The CDR3 covers 15 residues. Germline V gene sequence: CDR1 SGHRS, CDR2 YFSETQ. This chain's CDR3 is CASSPDGSFTDGYTF. The CDR3 DNA is TGCGCCAGCAGCCCGGACGGCAGTTTCACCGATGGCTACACCTTC.

This chain joins TRBV6-1 and TRBJ1-6; TRBD1 aligns across 7 bases. The germline V gene has CDR1 MNHNS and CDR2 SASEGT. Germline trimming cut 10 bases from V and 5 bases from J; bases unmatched to any gene: 11. This CDR3 has 15 amino acids. The DNA of the CDR3 is TGTGCCACCTACCCCGGGGACAGAGATAATTCACCCCTCCACTTT. Protein: CATYPGDRDNSPLHF.

This clonotype was seen a few times. The chain links TRBV12-3 or TRBV12-4 to TRBJ1-4; D not resolved. The CDR3 is 14 residues long. Trimming stripped 3 bases from V and 5 bases from J, with 10 bases between. DNA of the CDR3: TGTGCCAGCAGTTTTCTTGACCCGAATGAAAAACTGTTTTTT. Translation: CASSFLDPNEKLFF.

This clonotype was seen at least ten times. V usage is TRBV7-9 and J usage is TRBJ2-4; either TRBD1 or TRBD2 may supply D (5 bases each). Trimming took 4 bases from V and 0 from J, leaving 10 bases between them. This CDR3 contains 15 residues. Germline values: CDR1 SEHNR, CDR2 FQNEAQ (reference sequence). The CDR3 DNA reads as TGTGCCAGCAGCTCCGGGGCCTTAGCCAAAAACATTCAGTACTTC. This sequence encodes CASSSGALAKNIQYF.